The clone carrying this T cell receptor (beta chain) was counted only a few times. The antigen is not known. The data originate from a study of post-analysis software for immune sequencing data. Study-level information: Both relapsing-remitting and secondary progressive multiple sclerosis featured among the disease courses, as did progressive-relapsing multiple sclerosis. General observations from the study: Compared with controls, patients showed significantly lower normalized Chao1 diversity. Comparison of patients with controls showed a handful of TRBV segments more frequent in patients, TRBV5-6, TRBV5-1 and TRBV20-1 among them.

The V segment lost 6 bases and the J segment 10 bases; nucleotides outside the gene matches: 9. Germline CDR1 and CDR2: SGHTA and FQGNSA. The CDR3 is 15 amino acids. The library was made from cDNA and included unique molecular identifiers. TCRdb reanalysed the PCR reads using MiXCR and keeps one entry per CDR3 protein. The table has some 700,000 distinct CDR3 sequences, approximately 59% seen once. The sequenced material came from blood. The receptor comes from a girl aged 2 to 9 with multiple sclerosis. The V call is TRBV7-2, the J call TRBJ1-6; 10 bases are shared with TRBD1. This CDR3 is CASSYIGTGESPLHF. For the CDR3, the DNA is TGTGCCAGCAGTTATATCGGGACAGGGGAATCACCCCTCCACTTT.